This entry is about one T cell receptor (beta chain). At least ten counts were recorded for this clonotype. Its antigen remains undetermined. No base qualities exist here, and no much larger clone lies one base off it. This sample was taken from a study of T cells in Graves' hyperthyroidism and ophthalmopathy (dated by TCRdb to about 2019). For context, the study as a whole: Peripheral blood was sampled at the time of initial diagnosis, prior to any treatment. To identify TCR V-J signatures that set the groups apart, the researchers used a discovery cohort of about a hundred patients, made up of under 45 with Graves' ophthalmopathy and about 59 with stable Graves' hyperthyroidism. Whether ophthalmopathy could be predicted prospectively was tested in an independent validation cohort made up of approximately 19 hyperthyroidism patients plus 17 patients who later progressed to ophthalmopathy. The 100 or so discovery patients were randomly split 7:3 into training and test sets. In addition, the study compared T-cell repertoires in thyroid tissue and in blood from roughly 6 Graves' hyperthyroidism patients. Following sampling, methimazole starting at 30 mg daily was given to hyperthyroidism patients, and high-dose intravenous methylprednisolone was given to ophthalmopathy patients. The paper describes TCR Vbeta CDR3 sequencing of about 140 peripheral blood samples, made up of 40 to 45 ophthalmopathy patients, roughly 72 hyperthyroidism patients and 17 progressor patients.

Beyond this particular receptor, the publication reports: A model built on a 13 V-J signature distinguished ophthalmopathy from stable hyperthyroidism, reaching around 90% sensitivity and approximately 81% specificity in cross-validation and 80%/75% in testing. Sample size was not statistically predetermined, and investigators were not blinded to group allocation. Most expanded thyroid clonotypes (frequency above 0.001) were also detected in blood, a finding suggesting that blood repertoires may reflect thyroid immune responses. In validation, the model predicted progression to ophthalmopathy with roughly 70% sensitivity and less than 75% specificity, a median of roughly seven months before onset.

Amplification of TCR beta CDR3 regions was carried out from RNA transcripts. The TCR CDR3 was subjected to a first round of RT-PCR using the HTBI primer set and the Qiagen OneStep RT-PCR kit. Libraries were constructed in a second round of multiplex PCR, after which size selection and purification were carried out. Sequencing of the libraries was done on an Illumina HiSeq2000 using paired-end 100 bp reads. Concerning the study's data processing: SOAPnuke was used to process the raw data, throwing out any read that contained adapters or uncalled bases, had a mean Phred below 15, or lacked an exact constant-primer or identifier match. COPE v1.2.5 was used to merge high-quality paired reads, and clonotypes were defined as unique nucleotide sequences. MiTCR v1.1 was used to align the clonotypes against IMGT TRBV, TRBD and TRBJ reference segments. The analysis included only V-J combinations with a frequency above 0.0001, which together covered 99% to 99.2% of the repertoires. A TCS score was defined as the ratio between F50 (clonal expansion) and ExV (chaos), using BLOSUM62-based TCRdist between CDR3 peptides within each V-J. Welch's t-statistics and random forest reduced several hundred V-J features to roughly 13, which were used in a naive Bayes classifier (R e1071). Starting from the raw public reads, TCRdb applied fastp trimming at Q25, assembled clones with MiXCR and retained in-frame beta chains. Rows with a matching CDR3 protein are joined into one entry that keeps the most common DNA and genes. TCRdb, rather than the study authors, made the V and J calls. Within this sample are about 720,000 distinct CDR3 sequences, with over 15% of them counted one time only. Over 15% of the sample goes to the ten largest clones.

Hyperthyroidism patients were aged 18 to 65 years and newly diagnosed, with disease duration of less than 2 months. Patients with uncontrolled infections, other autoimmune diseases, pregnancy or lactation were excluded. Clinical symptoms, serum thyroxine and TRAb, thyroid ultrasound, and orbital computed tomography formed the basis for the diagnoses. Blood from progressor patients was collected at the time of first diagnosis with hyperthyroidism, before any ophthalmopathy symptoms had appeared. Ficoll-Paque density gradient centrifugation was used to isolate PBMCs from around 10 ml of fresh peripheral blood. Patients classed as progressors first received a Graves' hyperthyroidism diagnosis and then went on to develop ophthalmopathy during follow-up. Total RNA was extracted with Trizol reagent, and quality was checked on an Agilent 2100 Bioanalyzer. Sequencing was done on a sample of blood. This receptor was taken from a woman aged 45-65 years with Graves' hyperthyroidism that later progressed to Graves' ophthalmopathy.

The sequenced DNA: TGTGCCAGCAGTGATGAGCCGGGACAGCCAGACTACGAGCAGTACTTC. It translates to CASSDEPGQPDYEQYF. In this chain, TRBV12-3 or TRBV12-4 is recombined with TRBJ2-7, with 7 bases matching TRBD1. V trim: 5 bases; J trim: 3 bases; unmatched bases: 13. The CDR3 measures 16 amino acids from cysteine to phenylalanine. The DNA shown is the 48-base CDR3, in frame from base 1.